A single sample gave rise to the 17 T cell receptor beta chains below, sequenced in a study of blood T cell repertoires in COVID-19. Some clones are missing from TCRdb's copy, which holds only in-frame ones; the method was immunoSEQ multiplex PCR. The sample consists of 30,000 to 40,000 clones, more than 70% of them appearing once. Material: peripheral blood. Source of these receptors: a man aged 80 or over with active or convalescent COVID-19.

This sequence joins TRBV11-2 and TRBJ1-2, with no clear D. Trimming removed 4 bases from V and 6 bases from J, with 21 bases in between. The CDR3 totals 16 residues. The germline V gene has CDR1 SGHAT and CDR2 FQNNGV. The CDR3 nucleotides read TGTGCCAGCAGCTCTTATATGACGACGGGGAGAAATGGCTACACCTTC. Translation: CASSSYMTTGRNGYTF.

This clone occurred a few times. The J gene is TRBJ2-3, the V gene TRBV11-2; TRBD1 might be the D (6 bases). Deletions cut 5 bases from V and 0 bases from J, with 12 bases between. CDR3 length equals 15 residues. Germline assignment: CDR1 SGHAT and CDR2 FQNNGV. The CDR3 DNA follows: TGTGCCAGCAGCGTGGGGGCGTCAAGCACAGATACGCAGTATTTT. As protein: CASSVGASSTDTQYF. Using reference TRBV11-2 and TRBJ2-3 for the parts outside the CDR3, the full variable domain is EAGVAQSPRYKIIEKRQSVAFWCNPISGHATLYWYQQILGQGPKLLIQFQNNGVVDDSQLPKDRFSAERLKGVDSTLKIQPAKLEDSAVYLCASSVGASSTDTQYFGPGTRLTVL.

The chain has TRBV10-3 and TRBJ1-3; the D is unclear. Germline V gene lookup returns CDR1 ENHRY and CDR2 SYGVKD. The germline V and J ends were trimmed by 4 bases and 0 bases, with 10 bases remaining between them. The CDR3 covers 15 residues. The CDR3 DNA reads TGTGCCATCAGTGTTTTTCAGTCCTCTGGAAACACCATATATTTT. Its translation: CAISVFQSSGNTIYF.

This chain joins TRBV5-6 and TRBJ2-3; 7 bases agree with TRBD2. This CDR3 has 14 residues. The V segment lost 5 bases and the J segment 0 bases; nucleotides outside the gene matches: 3. Germline V gene lookup returns CDR1 SGHDT and CDR2 YYEEEE. The chain's CDR3 is CASSRDYSTDTQYF. CDR3 bases: TGTGCCAGCAGTCGGGACTACAGCACAGATACGCAGTATTTT.

This clone has only a few counts. The chain uses TRBV12-3 or TRBV12-4 and TRBJ1-1; TRBD1 matches 7 bases. The length of the CDR3 is 12 residues. The trim removed 7 bases at V and 3 bases at J, leaving 2 bases unmatched. The DNA for the CDR3 is TGTGCCAGCAAAGGGGGCTACACTGAAGCTTTCTTT. Translation: CASKGGYTEAFF.

The chain combines TRBV25-1 with TRBJ2-2; 7 nucleotides agree with TRBD1. The CDR3 is made up of 16 amino acids. The germline V gene has CDR1 MGHDK and CDR2 SYGVNS. V lost 4 bases, J lost 3 bases, and 8 bases stayed unmatched. The CDR3 DNA is TGTGCCAGCAGTGCGCCGACAGGGTTGCACACCGGGGAGCTGTTTTTT. Protein: CASSAPTGLHTGELFF.

The chain uses TRBV28 and TRBJ1-1, with D perhaps matching TRBD1 (6 bases). Trimming removed 2 bases at V and 11 bases at J, with 15 bases between. Germline assignment: CDR1 MDHEN and CDR2 SYDVKM. The CDR3 loop spans 13 amino acids. The CDR3 reads CASSLGQTSKAFF. DNA for the CDR3: TGTGCCAGCAGTTTAGGACAGACCTCGAAGGCTTTCTTT.

By share of the sample, this clone is medium-sized. The rearrangement uses TRBV5-4 and TRBJ2-7; 9 nucleotides agree with TRBD2. CDR3 length equals 16 residues. Germline CDR1 is SGHNT and CDR2 is YYREEE (reference sequence). The J segment lost 2 bases and the V segment lost 0 bases, leaving 6 bases of the junction unmatched. The CDR3 nucleotides read TGTGCCAGCAGCTTGGAGGGCGGGAGGGCCCCCTACGAGCAGTACTTC. Translating gives CASSLEGGRAPYEQYF.

The rearrangement links TRBV19 to TRBJ1-1; no reliable D call. This CDR3 has 11 amino acids. Trimming took off 3 bases at V and 8 bases at J, with 7 bases between the two ends. The germline gives CDR1 LNHDA, CDR2 SQIVND (reference sequence). The CDR3: CASSIGLEAFF. The CDR3 DNA is TGTGCCAGTAGTATTGGACTGGAAGCTTTCTTT.

The count of this clone is one. DNA of the CDR3: TGTGCCACCAGTGATTTGGGGGGACAGGGTGGCTCAGATACGCAGTATTTT. Translating it yields CATSDLGGQGGSDTQYF. The chain joins TRBV24-1 to TRBJ2-3; 9 nucleotides match TRBD1. The CDR3 extends over 17 amino acids. The germline V gene encodes CDR1 KGHDR and CDR2 SFDVKD. V lost 0 bases, J lost 4 bases, and 7 bases stayed unmatched.

This clone was picked up one time. The CDR3 coding sequence is TGTGCCAGCAGCTTCACCGGGGGTTACTCTGGAAACACCATATATTTT. Translated: CASSFTGGYSGNTIYF. This chain links TRBV13 with TRBJ1-3; TRBD1 might be the D (5 bases). Trimming pared 3 bases from V and 0 bases from J, leaving 12 bases between. CDR3 length: 16 residues. Per the germline V gene, CDR1 is PRHDT and CDR2 is FYEKMQ (reference sequence).

This chain links TRBV5-4 with TRBJ1-2; tentatively, D is TRBD1 (5 bases). Germline assignment: CDR1 SGHNT and CDR2 YYREEE (reference sequence). The CDR3 totals 14 residues. Trimming removed 3 bases from V and 3 bases from J, with 12 bases in between. The CDR3 nucleotides are TGTGCCAGCAGCTCCAGCCAGGGTTACTATGGCTACACCTTC. Translated, it gives CASSSSQGYYGYTF.

The V gene is TRBV5-6, the J gene TRBJ1-1; the match to TRBD1 covers 8 bases. Germline V CDR1 and CDR2: SGHDT, YYEEEE. The CDR3 is 16 residues long. With V trimmed by 2 bases and J by 0 bases, 6 bases remained unmatched. This chain's CDR3 is CASSLPGGLLNTEAFF. CDR3 bases: TGTGCCAGCAGCTTACCAGGGGGCCTACTGAACACTGAAGCTTTCTTT.

This chain links TRBV13 with TRBJ2-5, with D possibly being TRBD1 (6 bases). CDR3 size: 15 residues. Trimming took 3 bases from V and 5 from J, leaving 16 bases between them. Germline CDR1 reads PRHDT; CDR2 reads FYEKMQ (reference sequence). The CDR3 region has the DNA TGTGCCAGCAGCTTTTCCTACACAGGGAAGGAGACCCAGTACTTC. It specifies CASSFSYTGKETQYF.

This clone was counted only a few times. The V and J genes are TRBV5-1 and TRBJ2-2, with TRBD2 identical over 7 bases. Germline values: CDR1 SGHRS, CDR2 YFSETQ. This CDR3 has 15 residues. Trimming removed 1 base from V and 3 bases from J; junction bases left unmatched: 3. The CDR3 coding sequence is TGCGCCAGCAGCTTGCTTGCGGGAGACACCGGGGAGCTGTTTTTT. Protein: CASSLLAGDTGELFF.

V and J are TRBV29-1 and TRBJ2-3; the D is unclear. Deletions cut 5 bases from V and 6 bases from J, with 12 bases between. The CDR3 contains 12 residues. CDR1 SQVTM and CDR2 ANQGSEA come from the germline V gene. CDR3 protein: CSVRQNGDTQYF. The CDR3 DNA is TGCAGCGTTCGTCAAAACGGGGATACGCAGTATTTT.

This clone has a handful of counts. The chain combines TRBV5-1 with TRBJ2-7; the match to TRBD2 covers 8 bases. After removal of 5 bases from V and 4 bases from J, the junction contained 8 bases not matched to a gene. The CDR3 length is 14 residues. Looked up from germline, CDR1 is SGHRS and CDR2 is YFSETQ. The CDR3 DNA is TGCGCCAGCAGTTTAGCGGGGCCCCCTTACGAGCAGTACTTC. Translating gives CASSLAGPPYEQYF.